The sequence of this TCR beta chain was determined in a study of shared clonotypes between healthy human individuals. Findings and caveats of the study: Investigators expected sequencing depth to affect clonotype sharing among donors.

This clone was counted a single time. Its antigen is not identified. TCRdb's table, derived via immunoSEQ multiplex PCR, lists solely in-frame clones and lacks some. The table includes some 2,000,000 clones, approximately 96% detected once. The CDR3 has 14 amino acids. Unmatched junction bases numbered 4, after V lost 5 bases and J lost 5 bases. The germline V gene encodes CDR1 MGHDK and CDR2 SYGVNS. The gene calls are TRBV25-1 and TRBJ1-1; 11 bases are a match to TRBD1. The sequencing input was naive CD4+ T cells sorted from blood. Subset meaning: CD45RA+ positively selected. The TCR sequence derives from a young man in good health. The CDR3 nucleotides are TGTGCCAGCAGTAAGGGACAGGGGGAAACTGAAGCTTTCTTT. Translating it yields CASSKGQGETEAFF.